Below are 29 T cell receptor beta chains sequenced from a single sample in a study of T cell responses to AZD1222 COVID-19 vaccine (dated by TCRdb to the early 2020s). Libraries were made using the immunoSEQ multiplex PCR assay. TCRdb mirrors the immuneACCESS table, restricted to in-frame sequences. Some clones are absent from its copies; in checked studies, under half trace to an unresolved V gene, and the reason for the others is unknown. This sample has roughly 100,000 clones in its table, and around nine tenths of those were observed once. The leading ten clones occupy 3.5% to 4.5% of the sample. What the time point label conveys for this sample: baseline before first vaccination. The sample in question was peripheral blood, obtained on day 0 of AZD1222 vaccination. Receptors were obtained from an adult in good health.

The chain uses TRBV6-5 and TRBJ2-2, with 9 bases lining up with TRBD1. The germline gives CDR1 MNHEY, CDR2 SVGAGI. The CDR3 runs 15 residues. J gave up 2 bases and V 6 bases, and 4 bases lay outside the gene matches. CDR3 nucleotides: TGTGCCAGCAGCCTGGGACAGGGAAACACCGGGGAGCTGTTTTTT. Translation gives CASSLGQGNTGELFF.

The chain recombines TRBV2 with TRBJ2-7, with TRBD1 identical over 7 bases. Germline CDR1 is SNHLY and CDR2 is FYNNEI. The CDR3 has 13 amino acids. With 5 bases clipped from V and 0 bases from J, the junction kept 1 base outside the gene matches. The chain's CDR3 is CASSRDSSYEQYF. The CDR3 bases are TGTGCCAGCAGTAGGGACAGCTCCTACGAGCAGTACTTC.

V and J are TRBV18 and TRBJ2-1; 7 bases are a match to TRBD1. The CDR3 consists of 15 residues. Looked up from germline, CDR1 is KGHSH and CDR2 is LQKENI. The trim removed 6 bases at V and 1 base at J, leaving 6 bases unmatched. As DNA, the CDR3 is TGTGCCAGCTCTTCGGGACAGTCGTCCTACAATGAGCAGTTCTTC. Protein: CASSSGQSSYNEQFF.

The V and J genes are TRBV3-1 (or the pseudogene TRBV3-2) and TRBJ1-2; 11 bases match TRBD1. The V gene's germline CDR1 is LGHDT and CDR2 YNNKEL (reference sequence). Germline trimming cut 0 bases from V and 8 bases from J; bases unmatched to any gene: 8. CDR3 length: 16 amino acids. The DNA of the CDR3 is TGTGCCAGCAGCCAAGAGAGGGGGACAGGGGGGCACGGCTACACCTTC. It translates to CASSQERGTGGHGYTF.

The CDR3 sequence is CASSMGSGTEAFF. The CDR3 nucleotides read TGTGCCAGTAGTATGGGAAGTGGCACTGAAGCTTTCTTT. The chain is built from TRBV19 and TRBJ1-1; no reliable D call. The CDR3 runs to 13 residues. Germline CDR1 is LNHDA and CDR2 is SQIVND (reference sequence). V lost 3 bases and J lost 4, with 9 bases in between.

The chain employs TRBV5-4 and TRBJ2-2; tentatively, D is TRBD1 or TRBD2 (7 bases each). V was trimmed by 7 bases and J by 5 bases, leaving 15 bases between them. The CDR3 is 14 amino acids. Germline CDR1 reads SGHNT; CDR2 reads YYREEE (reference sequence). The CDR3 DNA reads TGTGCCAGCGTGAGACAGGGAGGGACCGGGGAGCTGTTTTTT. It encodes CASVRQGGTGELFF.

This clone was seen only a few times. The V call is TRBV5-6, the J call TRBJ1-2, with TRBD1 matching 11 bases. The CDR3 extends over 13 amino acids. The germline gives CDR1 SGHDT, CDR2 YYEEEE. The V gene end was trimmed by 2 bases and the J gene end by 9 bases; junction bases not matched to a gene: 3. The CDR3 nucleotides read TGTGCCAGCAGCTTCGGACAGGGGGCACGCTACACCTTC. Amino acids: CASSFGQGARYTF.

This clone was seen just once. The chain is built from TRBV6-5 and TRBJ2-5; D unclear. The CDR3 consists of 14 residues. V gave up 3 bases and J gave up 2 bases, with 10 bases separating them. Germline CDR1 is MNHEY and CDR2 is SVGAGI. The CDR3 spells CASSYYGQQETQYF. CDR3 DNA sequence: TGTGCCAGCAGTTATTATGGGCAGCAAGAGACCCAGTACTTC.

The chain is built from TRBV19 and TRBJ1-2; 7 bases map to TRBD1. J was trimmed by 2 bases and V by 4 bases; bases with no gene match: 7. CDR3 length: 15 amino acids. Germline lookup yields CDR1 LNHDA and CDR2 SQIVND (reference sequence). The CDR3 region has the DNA TGTGCCAGTAGTAGGGAGGGACAGCGGAACTATGGCTACACCTTC. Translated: CASSREGQRNYGYTF. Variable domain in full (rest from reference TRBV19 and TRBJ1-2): DGGITQSPKYLFRKEGQNVTLSCEQNLNHDAMYWYRQDPGQGLRLIYYSQIVNDFQKGDIAEGYSVSREKKESFPLTVTSAQKNPTAFYLCASSREGQRNYGYTFGSGTRLTVV.

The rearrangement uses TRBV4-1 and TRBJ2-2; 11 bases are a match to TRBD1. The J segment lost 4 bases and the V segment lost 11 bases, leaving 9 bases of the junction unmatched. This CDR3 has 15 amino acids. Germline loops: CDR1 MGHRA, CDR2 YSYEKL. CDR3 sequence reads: CASAPGTGGTGELFF. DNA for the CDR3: TGCGCCTCCGCCCCGGGGACAGGGGGCACCGGGGAGCTGTTTTTT.

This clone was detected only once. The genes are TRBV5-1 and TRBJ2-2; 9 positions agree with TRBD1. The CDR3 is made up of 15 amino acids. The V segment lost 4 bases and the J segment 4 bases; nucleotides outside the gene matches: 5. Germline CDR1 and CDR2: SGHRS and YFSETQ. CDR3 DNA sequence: TGCGCCAGCAGCCCACAGGGGGCAGGCACCGGGGAGCTGTTTTTT. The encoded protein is CASSPQGAGTGELFF.

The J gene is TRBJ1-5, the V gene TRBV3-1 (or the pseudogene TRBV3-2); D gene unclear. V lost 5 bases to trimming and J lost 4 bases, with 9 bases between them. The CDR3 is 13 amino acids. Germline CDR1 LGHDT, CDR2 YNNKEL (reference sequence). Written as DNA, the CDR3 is TGTGCCAGCAGCTACGGACCTAATCAGCCCCAGCATTTT. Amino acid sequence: CASSYGPNQPQHF.

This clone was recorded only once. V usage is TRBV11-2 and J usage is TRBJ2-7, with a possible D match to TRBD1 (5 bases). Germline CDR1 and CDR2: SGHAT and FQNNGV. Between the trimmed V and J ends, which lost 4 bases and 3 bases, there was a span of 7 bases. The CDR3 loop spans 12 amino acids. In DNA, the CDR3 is TGTGCCAGCAGCTCCAGGGTCTACGAGCAGTACTTC. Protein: CASSSRVYEQYF.

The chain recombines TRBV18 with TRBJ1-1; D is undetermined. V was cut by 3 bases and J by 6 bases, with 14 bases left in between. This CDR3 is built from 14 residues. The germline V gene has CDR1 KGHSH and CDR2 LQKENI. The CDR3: CASSPRKGWSEAFF. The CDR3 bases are TGTGCCAGCTCACCGAGGAAAGGGTGGTCTGAAGCTTTCTTT.

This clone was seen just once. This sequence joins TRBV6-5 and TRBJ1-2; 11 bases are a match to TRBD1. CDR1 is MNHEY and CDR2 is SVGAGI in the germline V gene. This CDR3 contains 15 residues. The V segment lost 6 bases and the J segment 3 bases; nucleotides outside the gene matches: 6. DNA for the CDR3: TGTGCCAGCAGCCGGACAGGGGGCGAACACTATGGCTACACCTTC. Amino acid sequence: CASSRTGGEHYGYTF.

CDR3 in amino acids: CASSFDRAAEAFF. CDR3 bases: TGTGCCAGCAGCTTCGACAGGGCCGCTGAAGCTTTCTTT. The rearrangement links TRBV13 to TRBJ1-1, with 7 bases fitting TRBD1. The CDR3 is 13 residues long. Germline loops: CDR1 PRHDT, CDR2 FYEKMQ (reference sequence). The ends lost 3 bases at V and 6 bases at J; junction bases unmatched: 4.

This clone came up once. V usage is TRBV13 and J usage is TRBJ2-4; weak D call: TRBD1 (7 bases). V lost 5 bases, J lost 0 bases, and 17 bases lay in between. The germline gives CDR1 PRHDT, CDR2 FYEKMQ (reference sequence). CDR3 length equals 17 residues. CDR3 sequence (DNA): TGTGCCAGCAGCCTCAGGGGGGCTGAGATAGCCAAAAACATTCAGTACTTC. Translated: CASSLRGAEIAKNIQYF. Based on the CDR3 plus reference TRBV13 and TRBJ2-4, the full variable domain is AAGVIQSPRHLIKEKRETATLKCYPIPRHDTVYWYQQGPGQDPQFLISFYEKMQSDKGSIPDRFSAQQFSDYHSELNMSSLELGDSALYFCASSLRGAEIAKNIQYFGAGTRLSVL.

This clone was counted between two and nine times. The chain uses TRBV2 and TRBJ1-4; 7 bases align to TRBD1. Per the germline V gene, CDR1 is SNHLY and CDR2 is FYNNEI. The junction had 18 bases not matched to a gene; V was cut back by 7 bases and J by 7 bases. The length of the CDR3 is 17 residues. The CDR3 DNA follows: TGTGCCAGCATCCTCGGTAGAGACAGGGTTTCTGTTGAAAAACTGTTTTTT. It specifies CASILGRDRVSVEKLFF.

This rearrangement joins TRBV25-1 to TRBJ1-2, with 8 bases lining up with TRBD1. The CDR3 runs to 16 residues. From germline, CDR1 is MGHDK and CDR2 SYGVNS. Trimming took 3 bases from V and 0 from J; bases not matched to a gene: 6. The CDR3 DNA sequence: TGTGCCAGCAGTGACCCCGGACAGGGCTCTAACTATGGCTACACCTTC. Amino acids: CASSDPGQGSNYGYTF.

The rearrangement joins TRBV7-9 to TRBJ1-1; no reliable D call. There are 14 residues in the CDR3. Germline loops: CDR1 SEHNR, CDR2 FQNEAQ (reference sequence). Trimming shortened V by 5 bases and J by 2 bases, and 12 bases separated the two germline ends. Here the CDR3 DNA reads TGTGCCAGCAGCCATGGACCGATTAACACTGAAGCTTTCTTT. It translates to CASSHGPINTEAFF.

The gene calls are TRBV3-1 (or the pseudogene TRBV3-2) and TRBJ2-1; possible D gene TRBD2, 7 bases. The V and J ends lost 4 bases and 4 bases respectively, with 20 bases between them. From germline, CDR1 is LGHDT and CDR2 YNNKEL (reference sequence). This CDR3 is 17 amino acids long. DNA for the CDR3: TGTGCCAGCAGCCCACACCTGGGGGGGGGCACATACAATGAGCAGTTCTTC. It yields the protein CASSPHLGGGTYNEQFF.

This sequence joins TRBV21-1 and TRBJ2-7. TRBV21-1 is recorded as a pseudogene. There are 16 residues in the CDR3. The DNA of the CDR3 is TGTGCCAGCAGCAAAGGGGGGAAAAGGGCCCCCTACGAGCAGTACTTC. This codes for CASSKGGKRAPYEQYF.

CDR3 bases: TGTGCCAGCAGCGTCAGCGGGGGGGTCACAGATACGCAGTATTTT. It codes for CASSVSGGVTDTQYF. V usage is TRBV3-1 (or the pseudogene TRBV3-2) and J usage is TRBJ2-3, with 10 positions matching TRBD2. Germline CDR1 and CDR2: LGHDT and YNNKEL (reference sequence). J was trimmed by 2 bases and V by 5 bases; bases with no gene match: 4. The CDR3 covers 15 residues.

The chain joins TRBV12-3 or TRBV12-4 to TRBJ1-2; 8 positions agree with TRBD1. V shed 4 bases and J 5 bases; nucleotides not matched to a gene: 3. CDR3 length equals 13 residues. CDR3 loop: CASSYGQGYGYTF. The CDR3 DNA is TGTGCCAGCAGTTACGGACAGGGATATGGCTACACCTTC.

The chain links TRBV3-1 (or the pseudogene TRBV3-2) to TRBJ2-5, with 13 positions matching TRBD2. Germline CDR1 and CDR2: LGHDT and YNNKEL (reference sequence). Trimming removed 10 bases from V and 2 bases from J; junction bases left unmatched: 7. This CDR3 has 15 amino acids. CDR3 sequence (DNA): TGTGCCACGCGACTAGCGGGGGGACCACAAGAGACCCAGTACTTC. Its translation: CATRLAGGPQETQYF.

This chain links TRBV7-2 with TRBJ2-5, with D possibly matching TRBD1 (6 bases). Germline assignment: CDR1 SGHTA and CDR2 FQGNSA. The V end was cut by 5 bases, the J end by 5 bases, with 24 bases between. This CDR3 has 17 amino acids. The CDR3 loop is CASSDRNGFEGLETQYF. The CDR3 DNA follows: TGTGCCAGCAGCGACAGGAACGGGTTCGAGGGTCTGGAGACCCAGTACTTC.

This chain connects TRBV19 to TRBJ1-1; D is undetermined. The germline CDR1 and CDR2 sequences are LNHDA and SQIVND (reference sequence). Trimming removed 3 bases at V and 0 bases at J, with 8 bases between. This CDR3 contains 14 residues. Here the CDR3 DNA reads TGTGCCAGTAGTATGACGGGAGTGAACACTGAAGCTTTCTTT. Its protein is CASSMTGVNTEAFF.

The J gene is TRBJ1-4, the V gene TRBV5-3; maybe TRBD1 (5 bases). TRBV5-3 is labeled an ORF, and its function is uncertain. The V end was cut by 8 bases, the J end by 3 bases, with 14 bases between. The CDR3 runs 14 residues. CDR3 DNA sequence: TGTGCCAGTAGCAGGGCAAGGCCTAATGAAAAACTGTTTTTT. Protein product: CASSRARPNEKLFF.

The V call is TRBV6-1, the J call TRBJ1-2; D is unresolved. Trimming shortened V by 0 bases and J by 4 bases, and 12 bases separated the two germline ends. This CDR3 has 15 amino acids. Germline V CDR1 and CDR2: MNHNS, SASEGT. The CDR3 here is CASSEAPGRLYGYTF. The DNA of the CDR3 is TGTGCCAGCAGTGAAGCGCCCGGACGGCTCTATGGCTACACCTTC.